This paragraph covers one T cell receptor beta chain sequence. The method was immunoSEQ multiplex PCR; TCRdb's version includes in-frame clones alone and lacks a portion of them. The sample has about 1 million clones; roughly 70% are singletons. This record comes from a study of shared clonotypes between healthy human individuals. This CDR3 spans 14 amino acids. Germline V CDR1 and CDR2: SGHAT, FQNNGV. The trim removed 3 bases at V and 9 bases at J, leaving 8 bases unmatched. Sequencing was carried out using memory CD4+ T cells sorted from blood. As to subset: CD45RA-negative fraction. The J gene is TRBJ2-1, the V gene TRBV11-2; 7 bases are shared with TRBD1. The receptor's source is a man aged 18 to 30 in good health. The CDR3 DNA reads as TGTGCCAGCAGCTTCCTGACAGGGTTCGGTGAGCAGTTCTTC. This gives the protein CASSFLTGFGEQFF. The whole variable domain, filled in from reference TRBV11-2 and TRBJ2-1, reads EAGVAQSPRYKIIEKRQSVAFWCNPISGHATLYWYQQILGQGPKLLIQFQNNGVVDDSQLPKDRFSAERLKGVDSTLKIQPAKLEDSAVYLCASSFLTGFGEQFFGPGTRLTVL.